This note documents a single T cell receptor (beta chain) sequence. These data are taken from a study of blood T cell repertoires in COVID-19. Overall study: Each recovered donor of Cohort 3 presented with two negative PCRs, clearance, or symptom resolution.

Participants, about 18 to 100 years old, spanned fewer than 25 US areas. Participants were placed into cohorts based on the clinical history they reported. V was pared by 2 bases and J by 8 bases, with 9 bases of the junction left unmatched. The CDR3 contains 16 residues. Germline lookup yields CDR1 WSHSY and CDR2 SAAADI. Produced via immunoSEQ multiplex PCR; TCRdb's table is partial and in-frame only. This repertoire shows about 230,000 clones, 80% to 90% found once; its top ten account for approximately 2.8%. Material: PBMCs or T cells enriched from blood (not recorded which). The TCR was taken from a woman in her 50s in a cohort exposed to, infected with or recovered from COVID-19 (not recorded which). The chain recombines TRBV10-2 with TRBJ1-6; TRBD1 matches 7 bases. CDR3 residues: CASSELTGTADSPLHF. The CDR3 DNA is TGCGCCAGCAGTGAGCTGACCGGGACAGCCGATTCACCCCTCCACTTT.